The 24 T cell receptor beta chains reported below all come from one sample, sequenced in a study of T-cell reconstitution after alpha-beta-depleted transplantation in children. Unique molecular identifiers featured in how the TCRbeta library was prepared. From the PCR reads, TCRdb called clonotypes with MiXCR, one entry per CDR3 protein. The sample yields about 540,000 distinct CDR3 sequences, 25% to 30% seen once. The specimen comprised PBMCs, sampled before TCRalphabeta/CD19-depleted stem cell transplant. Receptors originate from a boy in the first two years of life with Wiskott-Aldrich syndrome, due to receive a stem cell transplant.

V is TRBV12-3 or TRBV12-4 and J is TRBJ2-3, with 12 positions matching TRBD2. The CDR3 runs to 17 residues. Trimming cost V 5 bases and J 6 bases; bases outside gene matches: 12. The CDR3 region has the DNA TGTGCCAGCAGTCTCCGACGACTAGCGGGAGTGTCTGATACGCAGTATTTT. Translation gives CASSLRRLAGVSDTQYF.

CDR3 in DNA: TGTGCCAGCAGCTTAGCGGGGGGCTGGGACACCGGGGAGCTGTTTTTT. Amino acids: CASSLAGGWDTGELFF. The chain employs TRBV7-2 and TRBJ2-2; TRBD1 or TRBD2 may be the D gene (6 bases each). CDR1 is SGHTA, CDR2 FQGNSA, per germline. V was clipped by 0 bases and J by 3 bases, with 11 bases between them. This CDR3 is built from 16 residues. Full variable domain (rest looked up from reference TRBV7-2 and TRBJ2-2): GAGVSQSPSNKVTEKGKDVELRCDPISGHTALYWYRQSLGQGLEFLIYFQGNSAPDKSGLPSDRFSAERTGGSVSTLTIQRTQQEDSAVYLCASSLAGGWDTGELFFGEGSRLTVL.

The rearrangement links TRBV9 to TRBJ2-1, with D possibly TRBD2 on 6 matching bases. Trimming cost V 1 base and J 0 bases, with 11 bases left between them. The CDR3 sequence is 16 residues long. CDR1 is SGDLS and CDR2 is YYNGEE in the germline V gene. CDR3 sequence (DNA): TGTGCCAGCAGCGTACGGGACTTCCTCTCCTACAATGAGCAGTTCTTC. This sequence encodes CASSVRDFLSYNEQFF.

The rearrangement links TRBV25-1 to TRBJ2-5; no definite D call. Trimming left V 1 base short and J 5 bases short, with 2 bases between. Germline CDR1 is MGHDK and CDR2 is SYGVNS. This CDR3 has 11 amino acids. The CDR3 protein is CASSESETQYF. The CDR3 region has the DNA TGTGCCAGCAGTGAATCGGAGACCCAGTACTTC.

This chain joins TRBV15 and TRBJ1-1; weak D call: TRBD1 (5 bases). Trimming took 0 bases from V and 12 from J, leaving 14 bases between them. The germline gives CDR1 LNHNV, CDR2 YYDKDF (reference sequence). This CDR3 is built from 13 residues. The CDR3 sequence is CATSREKGRLSFF. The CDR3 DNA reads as TGTGCCACCAGCAGAGAAAAGGGGCGTTTATCTTTCTTT.

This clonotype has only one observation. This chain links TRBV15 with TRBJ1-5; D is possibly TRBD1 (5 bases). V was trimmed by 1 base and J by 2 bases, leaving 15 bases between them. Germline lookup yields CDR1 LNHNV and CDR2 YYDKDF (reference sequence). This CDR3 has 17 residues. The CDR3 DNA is TGTGCCACCAGCAGAGTTTTATCCCCGGGGGGCAATCAGCCCCAGCATTTT. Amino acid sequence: CATSRVLSPGGNQPQHF.

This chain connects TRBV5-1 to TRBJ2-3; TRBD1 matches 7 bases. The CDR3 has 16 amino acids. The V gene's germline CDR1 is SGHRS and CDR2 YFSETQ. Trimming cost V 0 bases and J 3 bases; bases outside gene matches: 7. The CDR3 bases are TGCGCCAGCAGCTTGGGCGTCCAGGGGGTGACAGATACGCAGTATTTT. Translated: CASSLGVQGVTDTQYF.

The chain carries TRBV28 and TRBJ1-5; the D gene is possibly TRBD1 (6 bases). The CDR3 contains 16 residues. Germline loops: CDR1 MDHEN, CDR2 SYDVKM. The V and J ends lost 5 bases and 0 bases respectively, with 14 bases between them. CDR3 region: CASSRTGSYSNQPQHF. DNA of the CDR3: TGTGCCAGCAGTCGAACAGGGAGTTATAGCAATCAGCCCCAGCATTTT. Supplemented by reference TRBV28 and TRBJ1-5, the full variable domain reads DVKVTQSSRYLVKRTGEKVFLECVQDMDHENMFWYRQDPGLGLRLIYFSYDVKMKEKGDIPEGYSVSREKKERFSLILESASTNQTSMYLCASSRTGSYSNQPQHFGDGTRLSIL.

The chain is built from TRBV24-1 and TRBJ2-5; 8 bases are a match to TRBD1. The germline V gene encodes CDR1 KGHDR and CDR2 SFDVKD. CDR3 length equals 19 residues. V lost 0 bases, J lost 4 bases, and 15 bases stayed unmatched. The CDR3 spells CATSDLKSSLTGGRETQYF. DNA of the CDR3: TGTGCCACCAGTGATTTGAAGTCTAGTCTTACAGGGGGTCGAGAGACCCAGTACTTC.

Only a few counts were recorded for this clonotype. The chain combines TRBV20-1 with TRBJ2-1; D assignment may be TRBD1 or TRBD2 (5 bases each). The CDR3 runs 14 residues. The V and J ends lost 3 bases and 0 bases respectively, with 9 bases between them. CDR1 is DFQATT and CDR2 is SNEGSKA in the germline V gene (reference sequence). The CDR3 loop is CSARGTVSYNEQFF. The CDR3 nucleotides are TGCAGTGCTAGGGGGACCGTCTCCTACAATGAGCAGTTCTTC.

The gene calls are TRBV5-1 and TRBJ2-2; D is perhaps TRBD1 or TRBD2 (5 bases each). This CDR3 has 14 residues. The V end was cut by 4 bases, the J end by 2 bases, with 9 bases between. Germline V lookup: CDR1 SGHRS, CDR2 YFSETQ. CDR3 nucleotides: TGCGCCAGCAGCAGAGGGACCAACACCGGGGAGCTGTTTTTT. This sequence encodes CASSRGTNTGELFF.

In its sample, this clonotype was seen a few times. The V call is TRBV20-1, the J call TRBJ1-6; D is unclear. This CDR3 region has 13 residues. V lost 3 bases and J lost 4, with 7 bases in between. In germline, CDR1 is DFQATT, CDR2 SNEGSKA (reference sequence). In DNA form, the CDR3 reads TGCAGTGCTAGGGAGCAGTATAATTCACCCCTCCACTTT. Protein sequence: CSAREQYNSPLHF.

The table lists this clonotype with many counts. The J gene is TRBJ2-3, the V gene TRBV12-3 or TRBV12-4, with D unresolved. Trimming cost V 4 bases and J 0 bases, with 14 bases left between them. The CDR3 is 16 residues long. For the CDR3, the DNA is TGTGCCAGCAGTTGGGATTTAGAATCTAGCACAGATACGCAGTATTTT. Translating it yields CASSWDLESSTDTQYF.

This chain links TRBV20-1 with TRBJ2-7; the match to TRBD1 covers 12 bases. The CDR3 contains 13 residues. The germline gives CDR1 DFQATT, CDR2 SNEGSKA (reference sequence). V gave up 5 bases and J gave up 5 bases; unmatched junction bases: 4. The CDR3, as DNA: TGCAGTGCTGTCGGGACAGGGGGCAACGAGCAGTACTTC. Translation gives CSAVGTGGNEQYF.

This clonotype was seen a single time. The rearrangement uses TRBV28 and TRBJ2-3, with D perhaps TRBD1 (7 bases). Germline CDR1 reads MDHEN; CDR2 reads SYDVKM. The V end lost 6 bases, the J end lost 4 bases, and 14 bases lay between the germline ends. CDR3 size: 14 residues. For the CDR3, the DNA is TGTGCCAGCAGCCGATCCAGGGGGGCAGATACGCAGTATTTT. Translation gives CASSRSRGADTQYF.

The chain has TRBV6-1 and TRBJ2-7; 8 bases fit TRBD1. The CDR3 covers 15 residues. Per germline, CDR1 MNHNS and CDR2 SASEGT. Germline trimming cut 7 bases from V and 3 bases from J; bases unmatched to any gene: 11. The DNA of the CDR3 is TGTGCCAGCACCGCTCCCACCGGGACAGGCTACGAGCAGTACTTC. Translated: CASTAPTGTGYEQYF.

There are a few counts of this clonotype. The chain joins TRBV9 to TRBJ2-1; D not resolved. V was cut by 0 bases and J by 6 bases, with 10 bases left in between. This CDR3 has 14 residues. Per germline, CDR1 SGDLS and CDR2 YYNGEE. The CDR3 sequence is CASSVEVHPNEQFF. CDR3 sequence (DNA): TGTGCCAGCAGCGTAGAGGTCCATCCCAATGAGCAGTTCTTC.

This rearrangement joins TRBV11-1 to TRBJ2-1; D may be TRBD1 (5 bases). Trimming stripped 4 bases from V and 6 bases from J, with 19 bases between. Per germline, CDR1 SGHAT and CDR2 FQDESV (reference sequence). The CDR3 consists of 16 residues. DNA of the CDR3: TGTGCCAGCAGCTCCCGAGGCAGGGCCCTATTCAATGAGCAGTTCTTC. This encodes CASSSRGRALFNEQFF.

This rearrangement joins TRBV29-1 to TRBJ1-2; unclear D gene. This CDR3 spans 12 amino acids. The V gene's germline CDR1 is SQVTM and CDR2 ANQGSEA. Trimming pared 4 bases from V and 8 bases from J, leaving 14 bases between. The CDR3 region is CSVAEGRAGYTF. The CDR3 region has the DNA TGCAGCGTTGCTGAGGGTCGGGCAGGCTACACCTTC.

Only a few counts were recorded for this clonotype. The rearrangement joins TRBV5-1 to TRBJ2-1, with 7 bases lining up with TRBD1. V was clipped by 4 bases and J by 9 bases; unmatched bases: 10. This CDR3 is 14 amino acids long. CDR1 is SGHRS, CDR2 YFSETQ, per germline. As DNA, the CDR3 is TGCGCCAGCAGCCTGCTACCGGGACAGCCTGAGCAGTTCTTC. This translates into CASSLLPGQPEQFF.

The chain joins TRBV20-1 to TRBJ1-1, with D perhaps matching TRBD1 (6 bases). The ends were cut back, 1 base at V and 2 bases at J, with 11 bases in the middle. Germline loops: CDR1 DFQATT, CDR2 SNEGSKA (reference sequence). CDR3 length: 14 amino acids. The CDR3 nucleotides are TGCAGTGCTAGAGCATTACAGGGAAACACTGAAGCTTTCTTT. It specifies CSARALQGNTEAFF.

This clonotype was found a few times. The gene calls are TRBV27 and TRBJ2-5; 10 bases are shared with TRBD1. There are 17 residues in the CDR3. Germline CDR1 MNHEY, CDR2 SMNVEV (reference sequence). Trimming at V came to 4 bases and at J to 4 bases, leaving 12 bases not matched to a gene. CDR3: CASSSDRGLGVLETQYF. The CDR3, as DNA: TGTGCCAGCAGTTCAGACAGGGGGCTGGGGGTGTTAGAGACCCAGTACTTC.

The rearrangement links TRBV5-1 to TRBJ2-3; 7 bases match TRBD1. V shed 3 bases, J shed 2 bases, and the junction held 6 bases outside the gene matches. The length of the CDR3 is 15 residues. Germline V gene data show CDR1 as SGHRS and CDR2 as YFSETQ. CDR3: CASSSRGSFTDTQYF. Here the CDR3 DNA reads TGCGCCAGCAGCTCCAGGGGGTCCTTCACAGATACGCAGTATTTT.

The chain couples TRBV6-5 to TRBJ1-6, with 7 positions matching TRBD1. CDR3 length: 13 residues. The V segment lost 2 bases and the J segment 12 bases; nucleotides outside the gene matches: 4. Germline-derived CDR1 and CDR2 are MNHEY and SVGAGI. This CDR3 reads CASSYDGTVPLHF. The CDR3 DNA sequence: TGTGCCAGCAGTTACGACGGGACAGTACCCCTCCACTTT.